Following are 14 T cell receptor beta chains from one sample sequenced in a study of T-cell memory formation after mild COVID-19. TCRdb reprocessed the 5' RACE reads via MiXCR and lists one record per CDR3 protein. This sample yields roughly 500,000 distinct CDR3 sequences, of which approximately 20% are seen a single time; around an eighth belongs to the top ten. The material sequenced was PBMCs or a T cell subset sorted from them (not recorded which). The receptors derive from an adult woman who had mild COVID-19 (a few samples of this study predate the infection). Cell type and time point are not known.

This clonotype was seen a handful of times. The chain employs TRBV5-6 and TRBJ2-7; 8 nucleotides agree with TRBD1. The CDR3 has 14 amino acids. Germline V gene sequence: CDR1 SGHDT, CDR2 YYEEEE. V lost 4 bases, J lost 7 bases, and 10 bases stayed unmatched. The CDR3 DNA sequence: TGTGCCAGCAGCGGCGGACAGGGCTCTAGGGAGCAGTACTTC. This codes for CASSGGQGSREQYF.

Only a few counts were recorded for this clonotype. The chain carries TRBV4-1 and TRBJ2-7; D is possibly TRBD1 or TRBD2 (5 bases each). The ends were cut back, 4 bases at V and 2 bases at J, with 18 bases in the middle. From germline, CDR1 is MGHRA and CDR2 YSYEKL. The CDR3 contains 16 residues. The CDR3 is CASSPSPGTQTYEQYF. Here the CDR3 DNA reads TGCGCCAGCAGCCCATCTCCCGGGACCCAGACCTACGAGCAGTACTTC.

The chain couples TRBV12-3 or TRBV12-4 to TRBJ2-3; D unresolved. The CDR3 sequence is 14 residues long. The V end lost 8 bases, the J end lost 1 base, and 13 bases lay between the germline ends. The CDR3: CASRSEAGTDTQYF. CDR3 nucleotides: TGTGCCAGCCGGTCGGAAGCCGGCACAGATACGCAGTATTTT.

The table lists this clonotype with a few counts. This chain joins TRBV30 and TRBJ1-5; D perhaps matches TRBD1 (6 bases). Per germline, CDR1 GTSNPN and CDR2 SVGIG (reference sequence). V lost 7 bases to trimming and J lost 1 base, with 11 bases between them. The CDR3 sequence is 13 residues long. CDR3 in DNA: TGTGCCTCGGAGGGGGGGAGCAATCAGCCCCAGCATTTT. Translation: CASEGGSNQPQHF.

The chain links TRBV9 to TRBJ2-1, with D possibly matching TRBD1 (7 bases). V was pared by 0 bases and J by 16 bases, with 20 bases between. The V gene's germline CDR1 is SGDLS and CDR2 YYNGEE. The CDR3 is 14 residues long. Here the CDR3 reads CASSVDRKGGQYFF. DNA of the CDR3: TGTGCCAGCAGCGTAGATAGAAAGGGGGGACAGTACTTCTTC.

This chain uses TRBV5-6 with TRBJ2-5; D remains ambiguous. The CDR3 is made up of 13 amino acids. Germline CDR1 SGHDT, CDR2 YYEEEE. V lost 3 bases, J lost 4 bases, and 10 bases lay in between. The chain's CDR3 is CASSSAQRETQYF. The CDR3 region has the DNA TGTGCCAGCAGCTCTGCGCAGCGAGAGACCCAGTACTTC.

V and J are TRBV7-9 and TRBJ1-4, with D possibly matching TRBD1 (5 bases). With 2 bases removed from V and 4 bases from J, the gap between germline ends came to 8 bases. The CDR3 has 14 amino acids. The germline gives CDR1 SEHNR, CDR2 FQNEAQ (reference sequence). The CDR3 bases are TGTGCCAGCAGCTTACGGGGGATTAATGAAAAACTGTTTTTT. This gives the protein CASSLRGINEKLFF. The entire variable domain, with the rest obtained from reference TRBV7-9 and TRBJ1-4, is as follows: DTGVSQNPRHKITKRGQNVTFRCDPISEHNRLYWYRQTLGQGPEFLTYFQNEAQLEKSRLLSDRFSAERPKGSFSTLEIQRTEQGDSAMYLCASSLRGINEKLFFGSGTQLSVL.

The rearrangement joins TRBV7-2 to TRBJ2-7, with D possibly being TRBD1 (5 bases). CDR3 length: 12 residues. The germline CDR1 and CDR2 sequences are SGHTA and FQGNSA. The DNA of the CDR3 is TGTGCATCAGGGATGAGCCCTTACGAGCAGTACTTC. Protein sequence: CASGMSPYEQYF.

V is TRBV7-6 and J is TRBJ2-1; tentatively, D is TRBD2 (5 bases). The CDR3 is made up of 12 amino acids. V shed 5 bases and J shed 9 bases, with 11 bases lying between them. Germline lookup yields CDR1 SGHVS and CDR2 FNYEAQ. The CDR3 loop reads CASSITSTEQFF. The CDR3 DNA follows: TGTGCCAGCAGCATCACTAGTACTGAGCAGTTCTTC.

This clonotype was seen a few times. The chain has TRBV7-6 and TRBJ2-2; D call uncertain. The CDR3 runs 13 residues. Trimming took 2 bases from V and 5 from J, leaving 6 bases between them. The germline V gene encodes CDR1 SGHVS and CDR2 FNYEAQ. The CDR3 protein is CASSLPFTGELFF. DNA for the CDR3: TGTGCCAGCAGCTTACCCTTTACCGGGGAGCTGTTTTTT.

The V call is TRBV7-2, the J call TRBJ1-2, with D maybe TRBD1 (6 bases). The V end was cut by 4 bases, the J end by 4 bases, with 13 bases between. This CDR3 is 14 amino acids long. Per the germline V gene, CDR1 is SGHTA and CDR2 is FQGNSA. The CDR3, as DNA: TGTGCCAGCAGCTACGGGGGGCGAGGCTATGGCTACACCTTC. Translation: CASSYGGRGYGYTF.

The rearrangement joins TRBV2 to TRBJ2-3, with a tentative D call TRBD2 (6 bases). The CDR3 totals 15 residues. The V and J ends lost 5 bases and 2 bases respectively, with 14 bases between them. Germline CDR1 reads SNHLY; CDR2 reads FYNNEI. The CDR3 region is CASSLGDSTTDTQYF. The CDR3 DNA is TGTGCCAGCAGTTTGGGGGACTCTACCACAGATACGCAGTATTTT.

In this sample, this clonotype turned up a few times. The chain couples TRBV25-1 to TRBJ2-3; D is unresolved. CDR1 and CDR2 from the germline V gene are MGHDK and SYGVNS. V was clipped by 7 bases and J by 2 bases, with 13 bases between them. The CDR3 sequence is 14 residues long. The CDR3 nucleotides read TGTGCCAGCAACATTAGTATTTACACAGATACGCAGTATTTT. Amino acid sequence: CASNISIYTDTQYF.

This clonotype appeared many times. At one end, the junction sequence differs from germline, possibly due to a read error. This chain joins TRBV5-1 and TRBJ1-1; possible D gene TRBD1, 6 bases. Germline V gene sequence: CDR1 SGHRS, CDR2 YFSETQ. This CDR3 contains 15 residues. The CDR3 DNA sequence: TGTGCCAGCAGCTTAGCCGGAGGGGGGAACACTGAAGCTTTCTTT. Translating it yields CASSLAGGGNTEAFF.